This T cell receptor (beta chain) was captured by sequencing in a study of T-cell reconstitution after alpha-beta-depleted transplantation in children (TCRdb year 2016). Regarding the complete study: T-cell immune reconstitution after TCRalphabeta/CD19-depleted allogeneic hematopoietic cell transplantation in children was quantitatively tracked in the study by means of TCR repertoire profiling.

Libraries were built with PCR. Reads for this sample came from an Illumina HiSeq 2500. TCR library preparation used molecular barcoding, with unique molecular identifiers applied to normalize quantification of the TCRbeta repertoire. TCRdb reworked the public reads: Q25 trimming with fastp, MiXCR clone assembly, productive beta chains retained. Each record represents a unique CDR3 protein, reported with the most common genes and DNA among its rows. The sample includes approximately 350,000 distinct CDR3 sequences, with 13% observed a single time. The ten top clones hold roughly 4.5% of the sample. Regarding this clonotype: Its antigen is currently not known. It has no much larger one-base neighbor in the sample; base qualities were not kept.

From its cysteine to its phenylalanine, the CDR3 spans 14 amino acids. Only CDR3 DNA is held: 42 bases, read in frame from base 1. V sheds 4 bases and J sheds 1 base, leaving 6 bases between their ends. CDR1 KGHDR and CDR2 SFDVKD were looked up in the germline V gene. This TCR derives from a human donor who donated a stem cell graft to a child with Fanconi anemia. Sequenced material: PBMCs, taken from the stem cell graft. In this chain, TRBV24-1 is recombined with TRBJ2-2, with the D gene too uncertain to name. The CDR3 corresponds to CATSDLQNTGELFF. The DNA is as follows: TGTGCCACCAGTGACCTACAGAACACCGGGGAGCTGTTTTTT.